Included here is one TCR beta chain sequence, with context. As yet, its antigen is unknown. The data stem from a study of cytomegalovirus exposure and HLA in healthy donors. Study in general: Approximately 77 million unique TCRs from HLA-typed donors were held in an early release of data. Findings of the study overall: In a later analysis, parvovirus B19, influenza, CMV and Epstein-Barr virus appeared linked to several top co-occurrence clusters. Being indistinguishable, some V segments were excluded, TRBV6-2 and TRBV6-3 among them.

Looked up from germline, CDR1 is SEHNR and CDR2 is FQNEAQ (reference sequence). This CDR3 region has 16 residues. V was shortened by 0 bases and J by 2 bases, with 11 bases between the two germline ends. Primers included in the PCR were 60 Vbeta and 13 Jbeta primers. Clones were read by immunoSEQ multiplex PCR, and TCRdb kept only the in-frame ones, dropping some. The table lists approximately 70,000 clones, approximately 81% of them singletons. The receptor comes from a woman aged 25 to 45 in good health and CMV-seronegative. Sequencing was carried out using PBMCs. The chain joins TRBV7-9 to TRBJ1-5, with a weak D call TRBD1 (5 bases). The CDR3 protein is CASSLAGRARNQPQHF. The CDR3 DNA reads as TGTGCCAGCAGCTTAGCGGGCAGGGCTCGCAATCAGCCCCAGCATTTT.